This TCR beta chain originates from a study of cytomegalovirus exposure and HLA in healthy donors. Whole-study findings and limits: Whilst most TCR sequences proved rare, a subset of public TCRs occurred across many donors. Being productive about 87% or about 30% of the time was typical of most TCR beta V segments in an earlier analysis.

This clone has only a few counts. As yet, its antigen is unknown. PCR was performed using 60 Vbeta and 13 Jbeta primers. Generated by immunoSEQ multiplex PCR, the TCRdb table keeps only in-frame clones and is missing some. The sample records about 96,000 clones, approximately 72% being singletons. The V and J ends lost 2 bases and 3 bases respectively, with 8 bases between them. CDR3 size: 14 residues. The V gene's germline CDR1 is KGHSH and CDR2 LQKENI. V is TRBV18 and J is TRBJ1-5; D is possibly TRBD1 (5 bases). Sequenced input: PBMCs. The clonotype comes from a woman aged 70-85 years in good health and CMV-seropositive. The CDR3 nucleotides read TGTGCCAGCTCACCAGGGGGGGACAATCAGCCCCAGCATTTT. Translated, it gives CASSPGGDNQPQHF.